These 13 T cell receptor beta chains originate from one sample sequenced in a study of T-cell reconstitution after alpha-beta-depleted transplantation in children. The authors prepared the TCRbeta library with unique molecular identifiers. TCRdb re-analysed the PCR reads in MiXCR, keeping a single row per CDR3 protein. The sample holds hundreds of thousands of distinct CDR3 sequences, 15% to 20% seen once. Sample: PBMCs, mostly from graft donor cells, taken 360 days after TCRalphabeta/CD19-depleted stem cell transplant. Receptor source: a male patient aged 2-10 years who had a stem cell transplant for acute lymphoblastic leukemia, so the T cells may come from the graft donor.

In DNA form, the CDR3 reads TGTGCCAGCAGCTTAAATGGAAGGGGACAATACAATGAGCAGTTCTTC. Translation gives CASSLNGRGQYNEQFF. The genes are TRBV7-2 and TRBJ2-1; a weak D match, TRBD1 (6 bases). This CDR3 is 16 amino acids long. Germline values: CDR1 SGHTA, CDR2 FQGNSA. V was clipped by 2 bases and J by 4 bases, with 15 bases between them.

The table lists this clonotype with a few counts. V and J are TRBV3-1 and TRBJ2-2, with D maybe TRBD2 (6 bases). Germline V gene data show CDR1 as LGHDT and CDR2 as YNNKEL (reference sequence). The V and J ends lost 1 base and 8 bases respectively, with 26 bases between them. This CDR3 comprises 19 residues. The CDR3 loop is CASSQGIETTFEGGGELFF. The CDR3 bases are TGTGCCAGCAGCCAAGGGATTGAGACTACCTTCGAAGGAGGGGGGGAGCTGTTTTTT.

This clonotype was counted at least ten times. The chain combines TRBV20-1 with TRBJ2-5, with D perhaps TRBD1 (5 bases). The CDR3 contains 13 residues. Per the germline V gene, CDR1 is DFQATT and CDR2 is SNEGSKA (reference sequence). Deletions cut 2 bases from V and 4 bases from J, with 11 bases between. In DNA, the CDR3 is TGCAGTGCTAGAAACAGGCTATCAGAGACCCAGTACTTC. This gives the protein CSARNRLSETQYF.

This clonotype was picked up a small number of times. The CDR3 sequence is CATLRIVSSTDTQYF. The CDR3 region has the DNA TGTGCCACCCTCAGGATCGTGTCGAGCACAGATACGCAGTATTTT. The rearrangement joins TRBV6-1 to TRBJ2-3, with D uncertain. This CDR3 has 15 residues. The germline V gene has CDR1 MNHNS and CDR2 SASEGT. The germline V and J ends were trimmed by 10 bases and 0 bases, with 17 bases remaining between them.

The gene calls are TRBV5-4 and TRBJ2-5, with D perhaps being TRBD1 or TRBD2 (5 bases each). CDR3 length: 13 residues. Germline V lookup: CDR1 SGHNT, CDR2 YYREEE (reference sequence). Trimming took off 3 bases at V and 3 bases at J, with 9 bases between the two ends. CDR3 sequence (DNA): TGTGCCAGCAGCTCCGGGACCAAAGAGACCCAGTACTTC. Translated: CASSSGTKETQYF.

This clonotype was detected only a few times. This rearrangement joins TRBV11-2 to TRBJ2-3; 9 bases are a match to TRBD2. The CDR3 sequence is 19 residues long. The junction had 13 bases not matched to a gene; V was cut back by 3 bases and J by 0 bases. CDR1 SGHAT and CDR2 FQNNGV come from the germline V gene. CDR3: CASSFRGPSGTSSTDTQYF. The DNA of the CDR3 is TGTGCCAGCAGCTTCAGGGGCCCCTCCGGGACTAGCAGCACAGATACGCAGTATTTT.

A single count supports this clonotype. CDR3 loop: CASSLNAGNTGELFF. The CDR3, as DNA: TGTGCCAGCAGTCTAAATGCGGGGAACACCGGGGAGCTGTTTTTT. The chain couples TRBV6-1 to TRBJ2-2; D possibly corresponds to TRBD2 (5 bases). The CDR3 runs 15 residues. The germline V gene has CDR1 MNHNS and CDR2 SASEGT. The ends were cut back, 5 bases at V and 1 base at J, with 11 bases in the middle.

This clonotype was seen repeatedly, ten times or more. The rearrangement uses TRBV29-1 and TRBJ2-1; 11 bases map to TRBD2. CDR3 length equals 14 residues. The germline V gene has CDR1 SQVTM and CDR2 ANQGSEA. The V segment lost 1 base and the J segment 9 bases; nucleotides outside the gene matches: 5. CDR3 loop: CSVEGLAGFIEQFF. CDR3 nucleotides: TGCAGCGTTGAAGGACTAGCGGGGTTTATTGAGCAGTTCTTC.

This clonotype has more than one count but fewer than ten. The genes are TRBV20-1 and TRBJ2-3, with a possible D match to TRBD2 (6 bases). The CDR3 has 13 residues. The germline gives CDR1 DFQATT, CDR2 SNEGSKA (reference sequence). V was clipped by 3 bases and J by 3 bases, with 10 bases between them. The CDR3 reads CSARTRLTDTQYF. The DNA of the CDR3 is TGCAGTGCTAGGACTAGGTTGACAGATACGCAGTATTTT.

In this sample, this clonotype turned up a few times. V is TRBV12-3 or TRBV12-4 and J is TRBJ2-1; 7 bases agree with TRBD2. With 0 bases clipped from V and 2 bases from J, the junction kept 4 bases outside the gene matches. This CDR3 has 16 residues. CDR3 in amino acids: CASSLAGRAAYNEQFF. In DNA form, the CDR3 reads TGTGCCAGCAGTTTAGCGGGGAGGGCCGCCTACAATGAGCAGTTCTTC.

The rearrangement uses TRBV4-3 and TRBJ1-5; 8 bases are shared with TRBD1. In germline, CDR1 is LGHNA, CDR2 YSLEER. V shed 2 bases, J shed 5 bases, and the junction held 5 bases outside the gene matches. The CDR3 has 15 residues. The DNA of the CDR3 is TGCGCCAGCAGCCAACGACACAGGGGGGATCAGCCCCAGCATTTT. This codes for CASSQRHRGDQPQHF.

V is TRBV10-3 and J is TRBJ2-3, with 8 bases aligning to TRBD2. Germline V gene lookup returns CDR1 ENHRY and CDR2 SYGVKD. The CDR3 has 15 residues. V was pared by 6 bases and J by 1 base, with 6 bases of the junction left unmatched. CDR3 DNA sequence: TGTGCCATCAGGAGGGGAGCGGGAGGCACAGATACGCAGTATTTT. Translating it yields CAIRRGAGGTDTQYF.

This clonotype was recorded many times. This chain connects TRBV12-3 or TRBV12-4 to TRBJ2-2; D possibly corresponds to TRBD2 (5 bases). V gave up 2 bases and J gave up 7 bases, with 14 bases separating them. The CDR3 extends over 15 amino acids. DNA of the CDR3: TGTGCCAGCAGTTTAATTAGGACTTCGGGCGGGGAGCTGTTTTTT. This gives the protein CASSLIRTSGGELFF.